The subject of this entry is one TCR beta chain. The antigen is not known. The PCR employed 60 Vbeta primers together with 13 Jbeta primers. The table came from immunoSEQ multiplex PCR; TCRdb's copy has only in-frame clones and leaves some out. The table lists 200,000 or so clones, around 79% of them singletons. This entry is derived from a study of cytomegalovirus exposure and HLA in healthy donors. General study points: A later analysis appeared to link common viral pathogens to several of the most significant clusters. Rates of TCR association differed by HLA locus in a later analysis, with DRB1 highest and HLA-C lowest. A link between a missense DCLRE1C variant and TCR beta V- and J-gene trimming emerged from a later analysis.

Sequencing was done on a sample of PBMCs. The source of this sequence is a man younger than 35 in good health and CMV-seronegative.

For the CDR3, the DNA is TGTGCCAGCAGTTACCGGATACAGGGTTCCAAAAACATTCAGTACTTC. Protein: CASSYRIQGSKNIQYF. The chain combines TRBV6-5 with TRBJ2-4, with a possible D match to TRBD1 (6 bases). The V gene lost 2 bases and the J gene lost 2 bases, with 13 bases spanning the gap. Germline-derived CDR1 and CDR2 are MNHEY and SVGAGI. The CDR3 is 16 amino acids.